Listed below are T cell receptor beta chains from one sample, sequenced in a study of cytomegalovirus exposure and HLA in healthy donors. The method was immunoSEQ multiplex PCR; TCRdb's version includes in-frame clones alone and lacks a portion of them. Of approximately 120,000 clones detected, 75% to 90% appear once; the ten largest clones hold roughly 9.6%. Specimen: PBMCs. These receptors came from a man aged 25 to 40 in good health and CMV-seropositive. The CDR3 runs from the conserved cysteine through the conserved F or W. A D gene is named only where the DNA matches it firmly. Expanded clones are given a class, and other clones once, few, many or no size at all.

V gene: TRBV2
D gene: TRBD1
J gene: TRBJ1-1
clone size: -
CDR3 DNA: TGTGCCAGTCTGACAGGGTTTAGGAACACTGAAGCTTTCTTT
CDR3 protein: CASLTGFRNTEAFF

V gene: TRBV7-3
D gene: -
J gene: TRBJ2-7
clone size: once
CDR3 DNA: TGTGCCAGCAGCCCAGACAGTGTTTCCTACGAGCAGTACTTC
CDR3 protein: CASSPDSVSYEQYF

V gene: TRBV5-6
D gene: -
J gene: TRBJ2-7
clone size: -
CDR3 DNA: TGTGCCAGCAGCTTCCTTAGACTGGATAGCTCCTACGAGCAGTACTTC
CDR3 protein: CASSFLRLDSSYEQYF

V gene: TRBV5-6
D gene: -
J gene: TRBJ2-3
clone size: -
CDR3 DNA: TGTGCCAGCAGCCTAACCCTAAGCACAGATACGCAGTATTTT
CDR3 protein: CASSLTLSTDTQYF

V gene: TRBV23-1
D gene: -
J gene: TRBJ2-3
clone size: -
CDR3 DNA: TGCGCCAGCAGTCAATCAAAGGGGGAGGATACGCAGTATTTT
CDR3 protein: CASSQSKGEDTQYF

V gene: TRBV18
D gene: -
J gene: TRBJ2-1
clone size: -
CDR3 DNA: TGTGCCAGCTCACAAGTATCAGGAGGATTCAATGAGCAGTTCTTC
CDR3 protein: CASSQVSGGFNEQFF

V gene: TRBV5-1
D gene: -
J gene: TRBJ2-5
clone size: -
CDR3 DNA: TGCGCCAGCAGCCGAGGGGACACAGAATACCAAGAGACCCAGTACTTC
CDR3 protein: CASSRGDTEYQETQYF

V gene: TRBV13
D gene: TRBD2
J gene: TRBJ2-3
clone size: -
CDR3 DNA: TGTGCCAGCAGCCTAAGGACTAGCGGGGGCCCTAGCACAGATACGCAGTATTTT
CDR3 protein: CASSLRTSGGPSTDTQYF

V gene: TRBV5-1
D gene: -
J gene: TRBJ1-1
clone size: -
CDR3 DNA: TGCGCCAGCAGCTCGGCAGGTGAAGCTTTCTTT
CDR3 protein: CASSSAGEAFF

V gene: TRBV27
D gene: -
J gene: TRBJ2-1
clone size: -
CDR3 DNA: TGTGCCAGCAGTTTATTGGCAGACAATGAGCAGTTCTTC
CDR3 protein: CASSLLADNEQFF

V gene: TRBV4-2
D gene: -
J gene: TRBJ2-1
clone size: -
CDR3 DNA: TGTGCCAGCAGCCAAGATATGACCTGGGGCCGGGAGCAGTTCTTC
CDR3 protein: CASSQDMTWGREQFF

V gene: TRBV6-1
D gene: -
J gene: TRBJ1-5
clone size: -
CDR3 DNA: TGTGCCAGCAGTTGGGCGGGGGGCAATCAGCCCCAGCATTTT
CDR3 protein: CASSWAGGNQPQHF

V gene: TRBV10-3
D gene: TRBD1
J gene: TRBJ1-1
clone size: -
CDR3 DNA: TGTGCCATCAGTGCCGACAGGGGAGCTTTCTTT
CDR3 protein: CAISADRGAFF

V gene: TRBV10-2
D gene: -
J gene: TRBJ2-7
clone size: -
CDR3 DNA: TGCGCCAGCAGTGAGTTGCGGGACCTTAAAAGTATGATCTACGAGCAGTACTTC
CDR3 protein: CASSELRDLKSMIYEQYF

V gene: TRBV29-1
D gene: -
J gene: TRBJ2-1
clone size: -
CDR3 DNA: TGCAGCATCAGTCCCCCGGGGTTCACCTACAATGAGCAGTTCTTC
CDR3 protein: CSISPPGFTYNEQFF

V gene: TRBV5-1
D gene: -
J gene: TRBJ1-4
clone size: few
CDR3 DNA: TGCGCCAGCAGCTTGTTGGGGGCAGGTGAAAAACTGTTTTTT
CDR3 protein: CASSLLGAGEKLFF

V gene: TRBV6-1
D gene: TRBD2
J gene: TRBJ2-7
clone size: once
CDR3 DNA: TGTGCCACCTACGAGCGGGGGGCAGGATACGAGCAGTACTTC
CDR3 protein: CATYERGAGYEQYF

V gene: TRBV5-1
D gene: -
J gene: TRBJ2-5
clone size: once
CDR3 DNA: TGCGCCAGCGCCTCGGAGAACCAAGAGACCCAGTACTTC
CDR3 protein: CASASENQETQYF

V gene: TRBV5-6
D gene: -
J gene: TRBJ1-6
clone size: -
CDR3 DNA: TGTGCCAGCGGACCACAGGGAGGGTATAATTCACCCCTCCACTTT
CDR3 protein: CASGPQGGYNSPLHF

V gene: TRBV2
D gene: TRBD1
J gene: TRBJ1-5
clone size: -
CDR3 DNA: TGTGCCAGCAGTGACCAGGGGGGACAGCCCCAGCATTTT
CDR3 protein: CASSDQGGQPQHF

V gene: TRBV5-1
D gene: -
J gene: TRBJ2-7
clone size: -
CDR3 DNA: TGCGCCAGCAGCTTGGACAGGGCGAACTACGAGCAGTACTTC
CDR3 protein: CASSLDRANYEQYF

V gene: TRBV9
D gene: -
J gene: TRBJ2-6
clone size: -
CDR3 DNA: TGTGCCAGCAGCCCAACTCATGGGGCCAACGTCCTGACTTTC
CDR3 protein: CASSPTHGANVLTF

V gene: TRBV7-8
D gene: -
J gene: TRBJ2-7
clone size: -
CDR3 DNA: TGTGCCAGCGGCCGAGGCCTGTTCGGCGAGCAGTACTTC
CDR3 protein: CASGRGLFGEQYF

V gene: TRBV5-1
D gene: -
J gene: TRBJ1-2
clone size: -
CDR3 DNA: TGCGCCAGCAGATTAGACAGTCGAATCTATGTCTACACCTTC
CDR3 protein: CASRLDSRIYVYTF

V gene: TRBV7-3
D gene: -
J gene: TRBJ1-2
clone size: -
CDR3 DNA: TGTGCCAGCCGAGGTAAGGAGGGGATCAGCTATGGCTACACCTTC
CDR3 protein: CASRGKEGISYGYTF

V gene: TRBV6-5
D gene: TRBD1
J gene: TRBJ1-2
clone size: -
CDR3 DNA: TGTGCCAGCAGTCCCAGGGACAGGGCCCAGCGCGGCCTCACCTTC
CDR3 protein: CASSPRDRAQRGLTF

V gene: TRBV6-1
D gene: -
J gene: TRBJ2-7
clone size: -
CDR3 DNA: TGTGCCAGCAGTGAAGCGTTGGGGGGACTCGAGCAGTACTTC
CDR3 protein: CASSEALGGLEQYF

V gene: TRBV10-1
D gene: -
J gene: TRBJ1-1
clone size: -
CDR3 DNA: TGCGCCAGCAGTGAGTCGCCGGGGTGGAACACTGAAGCTTTCTTT
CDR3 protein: CASSESPGWNTEAFF

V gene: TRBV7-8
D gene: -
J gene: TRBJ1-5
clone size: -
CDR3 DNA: TGTGCCAGCAGCCGATTACAGTCCGGACAGCCCCAGCATTTT
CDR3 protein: CASSRLQSGQPQHF

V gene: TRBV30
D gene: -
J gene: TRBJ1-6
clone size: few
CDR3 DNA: TGTGCCTGGAGTGTACAGGATAATTCACCCCTCCACTTT
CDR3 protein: CAWSVQDNSPLHF

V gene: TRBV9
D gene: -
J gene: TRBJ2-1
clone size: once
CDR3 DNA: TGTGCCAGCAGCGCCGATGTGGCTTGGGGGGATGAGCAGTTCTTC
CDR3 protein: CASSADVAWGDEQFF

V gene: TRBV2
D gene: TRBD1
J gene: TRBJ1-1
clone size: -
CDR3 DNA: TGTGCCAGCAGTGTAGCCCGGGACAGCCGCATGAACACTGAAGCTTTCTTT
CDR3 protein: CASSVARDSRMNTEAFF

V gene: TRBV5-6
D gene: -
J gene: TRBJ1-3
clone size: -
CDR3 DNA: TGTGCCAGCAGCCCGGGGTACGGAGGGATCGGAAACACCATATATTTT
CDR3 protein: CASSPGYGGIGNTIYF

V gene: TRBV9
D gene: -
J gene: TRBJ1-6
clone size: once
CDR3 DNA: TGTGCCAGCAGCGTAACAGGGATTGGGGCACCCCTCCACTTT
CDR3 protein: CASSVTGIGAPLHF